This TCR beta chain came from a study of T cell responses to AZD1222 COVID-19 vaccine. The CDR3 sequence is 13 residues long. CDR1 is MNHNS and CDR2 is SASEGT in the germline V gene. Deletions cut 2 bases from V and 5 bases from J, with 9 bases between. Some clones are missing from TCRdb's copy, which holds only in-frame ones; the method was immunoSEQ multiplex PCR. The sample has about 54,000 clones, 65% to 90% seen once. The clonotype was recovered from an adult who received the AZD1222 COVID-19 vaccine. The chain has TRBV6-1 and TRBJ1-2; D unclear. The sequencing used peripheral blood, collected 28 days after the second AZD1222 dose. CDR3 DNA sequence: TGTGCCAGCAGTGAAATTACGGCTTATGGCTACACCTTC. Its translation: CASSEITAYGYTF.